The clone carrying this T cell receptor beta chain was detected only a few times. Its antigen remains unknown. The sample comes from a study of cytomegalovirus exposure and HLA in healthy donors. A multiplex PCR was run with 60 Vbeta primers and 13 Jbeta primers. Profiling relied on immunoSEQ multiplex PCR, and the TCRdb table lists in-frame clones only, not all of them. Of over 30,000 clones listed, about 60% are singletons. General study findings and limits: Immune exposure was documented only through CMV serostatus. A later analysis showed TCR association rates differing by HLA locus, peaking at DRB1 and lowest at HLA-C. Cytomegalovirus association was assigned to more than 150 TCR beta chains.

Specimen: PBMCs. This clonotype was sampled from a man aged 45-65 years in good health and CMV-seropositive.

Written as DNA, the CDR3 is TGTGCCAGCAGCTTAACAGGGTACGGCAATCAGCCCCAGCATTTT. Its translation: CASSLTGYGNQPQHF. This chain uses TRBV6-5 with TRBJ1-5; D might be TRBD1 (6 bases). V dropped 6 bases and J dropped 2 bases, with 14 bases sitting between them. The CDR3 loop spans 15 amino acids. Per the germline V gene, CDR1 is MNHEY and CDR2 is SVGAGI.